Below are 5 T cell receptor beta chains sequenced from a single sample in a study of blood T cell repertoires in COVID-19. The method was immunoSEQ multiplex PCR; TCRdb's version includes in-frame clones alone and lacks a portion of them. In the table there are about 300,000 clones, about 91% of which are singletons. Sequenced: peripheral blood. The receptors were gathered from a woman in her thirties who had recovered from COVID-19.

The V and J genes are TRBV2 and TRBJ1-2; weak D call: TRBD1 (6 bases). V lost 9 bases to trimming and J lost 8 bases, with 16 bases between them. The CDR3 runs 12 residues. The germline V gene has CDR1 SNHLY and CDR2 FYNNEI. CDR3 nucleotide sequence: TGTGCCAGAGCAGGGGAGCGGCGGGGCTACACCTTC. It specifies CARAGERRGYTF.

The V gene is TRBV15, the J gene TRBJ2-6, with 7 bases matching TRBD1. J lost 1 base, V lost 4 bases, and 4 bases had no gene match. Germline loops: CDR1 LNHNV, CDR2 YYDKDF (reference sequence). This CDR3 is built from 16 residues. This chain's CDR3 is CATSNTTGSGANVLTF. The CDR3 DNA reads TGTGCCACCAGCAACACGACAGGGTCTGGGGCCAACGTCCTGACTTTC. Variable domain in full (rest from reference TRBV15 and TRBJ2-6): DAMVIQNPRYQVTQFGKPVTLSCSQTLNHNVMYWYQQKSSQAPKLLFHYYDKDFNNEADTPDNFQSRRPNTSFCFLDIRSPGLGDTAMYLCATSNTTGSGANVLTFGAGSRLTVL.

The chain uses TRBV5-4 and TRBJ1-3; TRBD1 might be the D (5 bases). The V gene's germline CDR1 is SGHNT and CDR2 YYREEE (reference sequence). The CDR3 covers 15 residues. V was trimmed by 5 bases and J by 2 bases, leaving 14 bases between them. CDR3 sequence: CASSSPGTAGNTIYF. CDR3 DNA sequence: TGTGCCAGCAGTTCGCCCGGGACTGCTGGAAACACCATATATTTT.

V and J are TRBV4-2 and TRBJ1-4, with D hard to call. Germline V CDR1 and CDR2: LGHNA, YNFKEQ. The CDR3 runs to 15 residues. Trimming removed 4 bases from V and 0 bases from J, with 9 bases in between. The CDR3 sequence: CASSRTVTTNEKLFF. The DNA of the CDR3 is TGTGCCAGCAGCCGAACGGTTACAACTAATGAAAAACTGTTTTTT.

V is TRBV29-1 and J is TRBJ1-2; D may be TRBD1 (5 bases). This CDR3 region has 13 residues. Germline V gene data show CDR1 as SQVTM and CDR2 as ANQGSEA. V lost 0 bases to trimming and J lost 4 bases, with 9 bases between them. For the CDR3, the DNA is TGCAGCGTTGAAGATCGACAGCCCTATGGCTACACCTTC. Its translation is CSVEDRQPYGYTF.